This T cell receptor beta chain was sequenced during a study of cytomegalovirus exposure and HLA in healthy donors. The wider study: T cells numbering around 180 million yielded fewer than 140 million unique TCR beta sequences in an earlier analysis.

This CDR3 spans 14 amino acids. V shed 5 bases and J shed 3 bases, with 10 bases lying between them. The germline V gene encodes CDR1 LNHDA and CDR2 SQIVND (reference sequence). It was with 60 Vbeta and 13 Jbeta primers that the PCR ran. The repertoire was sequenced with immunoSEQ multiplex PCR; TCRdb's copy has only in-frame clones and lacks some. The table has about 170,000 clones, less than 85% seen once. The sequence came from a boy between 2 and 15 years old in good health and CMV-seronegative. The sample taken for sequencing was PBMCs. The chain uses TRBV19 and TRBJ1-4; D is undetermined. CDR3 region: CASSAGSPNEKLFF. The CDR3 DNA reads TGTGCCAGTAGTGCGGGGTCCCCTAATGAAAAACTGTTTTTT.